Below, one T cell receptor beta chain is given with its context. The entry originates in a study of T-cell reconstitution after alpha-beta-depleted transplantation in children. Germline CDR1 SQVTM, CDR2 ANQGSEA. The CDR3 has 13 residues. Trimming took off 4 bases at V and 5 bases at J, with 14 bases between the two ends. Researchers prepared the TCRbeta library using unique molecular identifiers, the study reports. TCRdb fed the PCR reads into MiXCR, producing one record per CDR3 protein. The data show about 610,000 distinct CDR3 sequences, 10% seen once. The TCR originated in a human donor who donated a stem cell graft to a child with acute myeloid leukemia. The sequences come from PBMCs from the stem cell graft donor, collected from the stem cell graft. The gene calls are TRBV29-1 and TRBJ1-2; unclear D gene. This chain's CDR3 is CSVVGLFSYGYTF. The CDR3 DNA follows: TGCAGCGTTGTTGGTCTGTTCTCGTATGGCTACACCTTC.